This T cell receptor beta chain was profiled in a study of control samples from healthy donors and cancer patients. Germline CDR1 reads SGDLS; CDR2 reads YYNGEE. The J segment lost 0 bases and the V segment lost 1 base, leaving 0 bases of the junction unmatched. The CDR3 has 15 amino acids. This table comes from immunoSEQ multiplex PCR, and its TCRdb copy is limited to in-frame clones, with some not included. Among 250,000 to 300,000 clones listed, roughly four fifths were seen once. Remarks on this clone: The identical CDR3 is also encoded by other nucleotide sequences in the sample.

This rearrangement joins TRBV9 to TRBJ1-3, with TRBD1 matching 8 bases. The sequenced sample consisted of PBMCs. This clonotype originated in an older woman with lung cancer. CDR3 nucleotide sequence: TGTGCCAGCAGCGTAACAGGGGGCTCTGGAAACACCATATATTTT. It is translated as CASSVTGGSGNTIYF.